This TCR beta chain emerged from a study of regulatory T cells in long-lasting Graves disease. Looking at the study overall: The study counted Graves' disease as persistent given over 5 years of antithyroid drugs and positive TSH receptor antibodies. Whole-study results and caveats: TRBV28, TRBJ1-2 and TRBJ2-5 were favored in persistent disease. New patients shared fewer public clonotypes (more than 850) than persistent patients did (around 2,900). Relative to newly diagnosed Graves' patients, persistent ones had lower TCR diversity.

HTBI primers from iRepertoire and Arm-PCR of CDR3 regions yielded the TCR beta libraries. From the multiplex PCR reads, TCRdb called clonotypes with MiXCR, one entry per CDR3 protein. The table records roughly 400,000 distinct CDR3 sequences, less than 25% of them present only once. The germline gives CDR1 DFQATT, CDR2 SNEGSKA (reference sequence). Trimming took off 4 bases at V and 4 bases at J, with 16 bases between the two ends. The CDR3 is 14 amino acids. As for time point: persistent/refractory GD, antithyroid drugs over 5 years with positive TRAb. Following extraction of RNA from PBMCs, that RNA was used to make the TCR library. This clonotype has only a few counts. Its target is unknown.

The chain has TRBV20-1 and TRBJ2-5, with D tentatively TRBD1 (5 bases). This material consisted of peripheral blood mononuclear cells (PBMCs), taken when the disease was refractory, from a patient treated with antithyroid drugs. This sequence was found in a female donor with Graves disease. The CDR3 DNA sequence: TGCAGTGCTATAACCTTAGGCAGGGCAGAGACCCAGTACTTC. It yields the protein CSAITLGRAETQYF.